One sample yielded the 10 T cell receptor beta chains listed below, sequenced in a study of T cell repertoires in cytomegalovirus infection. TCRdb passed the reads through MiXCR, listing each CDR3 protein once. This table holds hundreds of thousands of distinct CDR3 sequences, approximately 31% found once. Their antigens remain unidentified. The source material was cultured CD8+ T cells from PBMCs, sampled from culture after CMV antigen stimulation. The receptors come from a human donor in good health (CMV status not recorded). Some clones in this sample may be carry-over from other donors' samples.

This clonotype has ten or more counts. This chain's CDR3 is CASSSPGQGRNTIYF. CDR3 coding DNA: TGTGCCAGCAGTAGTCCGGGACAGGGGAGAAACACCATATATTTT. The chain employs TRBV28 and TRBJ1-3; 10 positions agree with TRBD1. The CDR3 covers 15 residues. Germline V gene data show CDR1 as MDHEN and CDR2 as SYDVKM. The V and J ends lost 5 bases and 5 bases, in that order; junction bases with no gene match: 6.

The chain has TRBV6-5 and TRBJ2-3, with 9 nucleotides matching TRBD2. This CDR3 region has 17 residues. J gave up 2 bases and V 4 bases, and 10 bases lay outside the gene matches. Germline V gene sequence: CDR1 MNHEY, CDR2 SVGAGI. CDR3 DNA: TGTGCCAGCAGTTCCCTTGAGACTAGCGGATCCACAGATACGCAGTATTTT. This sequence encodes CASSSLETSGSTDTQYF.

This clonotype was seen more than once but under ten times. In DNA, the CDR3 is TGTGCCAGCAGTTACGGGACGGCCTATGGCTACACCTTC. Translating gives CASSYGTAYGYTF. This chain uses TRBV28 with TRBJ1-2; tentatively, D is TRBD1 (5 bases). This CDR3 is 13 amino acids long. Germline V CDR1 and CDR2: MDHEN, SYDVKM. Trimming cost V 4 bases and J 4 bases, with 10 bases left between them.

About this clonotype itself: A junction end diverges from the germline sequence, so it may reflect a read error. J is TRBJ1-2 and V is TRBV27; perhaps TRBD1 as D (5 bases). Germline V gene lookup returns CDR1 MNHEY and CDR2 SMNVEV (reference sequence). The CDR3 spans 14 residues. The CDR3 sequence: CASSSRETKYGYTF. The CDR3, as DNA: TGTGCCAGCAGCAGCAGGGAGACTAAGTATGGCTACACCTTC.

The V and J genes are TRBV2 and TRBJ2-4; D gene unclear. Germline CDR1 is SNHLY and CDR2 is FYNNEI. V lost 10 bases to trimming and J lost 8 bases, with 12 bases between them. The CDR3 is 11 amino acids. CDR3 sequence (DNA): TGTGCCACTTTAACTACGGACATTCAGTACTTC. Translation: CATLTTDIQYF.

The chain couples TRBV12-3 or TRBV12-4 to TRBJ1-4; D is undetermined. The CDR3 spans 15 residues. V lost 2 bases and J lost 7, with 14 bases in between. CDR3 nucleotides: TGTGCCAGCAGTTTACTCCTCCTGAGTAGTGAAAAACTGTTTTTT. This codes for CASSLLLLSSEKLFF.

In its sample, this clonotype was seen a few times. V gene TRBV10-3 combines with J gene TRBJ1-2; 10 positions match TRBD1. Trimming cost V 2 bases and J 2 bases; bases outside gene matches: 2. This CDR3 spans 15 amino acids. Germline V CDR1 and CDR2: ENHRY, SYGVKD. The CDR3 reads CAISEPTGGNYGYTF. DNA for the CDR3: TGTGCCATCAGTGAGCCGACAGGGGGCAACTATGGCTACACCTTC.

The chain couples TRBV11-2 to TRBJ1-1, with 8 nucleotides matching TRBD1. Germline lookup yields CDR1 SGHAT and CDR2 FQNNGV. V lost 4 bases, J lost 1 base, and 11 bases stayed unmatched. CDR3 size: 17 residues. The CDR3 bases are TGTGCCAGCAGCTCCCGAACAGGGGGATTGTGGAACACTGAAGCTTTCTTT. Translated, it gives CASSSRTGGLWNTEAFF.

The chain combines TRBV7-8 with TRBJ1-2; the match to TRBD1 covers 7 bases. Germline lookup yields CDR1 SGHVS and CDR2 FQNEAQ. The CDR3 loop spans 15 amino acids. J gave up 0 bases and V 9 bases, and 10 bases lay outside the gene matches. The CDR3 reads CASSPQGRTNYGYTF. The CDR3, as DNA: TGTGCCAGTAGCCCACAGGGGAGAACTAACTATGGCTACACCTTC.

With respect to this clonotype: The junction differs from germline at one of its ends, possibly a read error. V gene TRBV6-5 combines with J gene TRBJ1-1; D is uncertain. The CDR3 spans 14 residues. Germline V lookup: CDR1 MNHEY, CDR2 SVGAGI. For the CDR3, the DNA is TGTGCCAGCAGTTACTCTGTCGGGAACACTGATGCTTTCTTT. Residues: CASSYSVGNTDAFF.